The clone carrying this T cell receptor (beta chain) was seen only a few times. The source of the sample is a study of T cells in narcolepsy. Here immunoSEQ multiplex PCR was the method, and the copy in TCRdb shows in-frame clones only, minus some. Of approximately 25,000 clones detected, around 63% appear once; the ten largest clones hold around 10%. Germline V gene sequence: CDR1 SQVTM, CDR2 ANQGSEA. V lost 4 bases and J lost 7; bases outside the gene matches: 9. This CDR3 spans 13 amino acids. This sequence joins TRBV29-1 and TRBJ1-1, with 7 positions matching TRBD1. This sequence was found in a human donor in good health. The source material was memory (CD45RA-) CD4+ T cells from blood. The CDR3 loop reads CSVVPTGEGEAFF. The CDR3 DNA reads TGCAGCGTTGTACCCACAGGGGAGGGTGAAGCTTTCTTT.